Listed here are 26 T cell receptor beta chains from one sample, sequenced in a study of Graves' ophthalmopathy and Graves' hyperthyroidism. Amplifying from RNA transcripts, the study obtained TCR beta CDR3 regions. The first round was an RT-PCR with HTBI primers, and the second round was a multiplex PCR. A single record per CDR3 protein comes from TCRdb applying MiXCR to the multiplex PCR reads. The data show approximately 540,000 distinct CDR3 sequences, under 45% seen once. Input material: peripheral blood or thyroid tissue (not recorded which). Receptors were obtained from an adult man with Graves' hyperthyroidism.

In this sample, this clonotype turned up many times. The CDR3 DNA is TGCAGCGTTGAGACAGGGGCTTTTTCCTACGAGCAGTACTTC. This gives the protein CSVETGAFSYEQYF. V is TRBV29-1 and J is TRBJ2-7; TRBD1 agrees at 8 bases. Per the germline V gene, CDR1 is SQVTM and CDR2 is ANQGSEA. The CDR3 runs to 14 residues. The ends lost 3 bases at V and 1 base at J; junction bases unmatched: 5.

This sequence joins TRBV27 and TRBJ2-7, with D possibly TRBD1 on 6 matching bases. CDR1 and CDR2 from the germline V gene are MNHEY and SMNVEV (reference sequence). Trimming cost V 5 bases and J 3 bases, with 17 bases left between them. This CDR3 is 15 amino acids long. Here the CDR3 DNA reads TGTGCCAGCAGTCGCCCCGGACAGCACTTCTACGAGCAGTACTTC. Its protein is CASSRPGQHFYEQYF.

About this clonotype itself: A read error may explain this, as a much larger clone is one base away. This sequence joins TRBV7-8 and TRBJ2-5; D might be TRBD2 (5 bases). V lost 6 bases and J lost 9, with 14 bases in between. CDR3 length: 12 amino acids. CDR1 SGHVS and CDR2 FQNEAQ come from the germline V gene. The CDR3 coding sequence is TGTGCCAGCAGTGGCTCCCGGGGAGCCCAGTACTTC. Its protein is CASSGSRGAQYF.

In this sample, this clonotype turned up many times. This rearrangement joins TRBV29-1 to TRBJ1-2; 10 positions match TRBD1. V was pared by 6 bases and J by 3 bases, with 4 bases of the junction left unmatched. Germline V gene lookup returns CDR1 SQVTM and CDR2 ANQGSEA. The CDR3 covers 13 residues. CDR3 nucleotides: TGCAGCGTAGGGACAGGGGTTTACTATGGCTACACCTTC. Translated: CSVGTGVYYGYTF. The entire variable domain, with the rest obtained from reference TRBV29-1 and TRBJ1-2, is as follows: SAVISQKPSRDICQRGTSLTIQCQVDSQVTMMFWYRQQPGQSLTLIATANQGSEATYESGFVIDKFPISRPNLTFSTLTVSNMSPEDSSIYLCSVGTGVYYGYTFGSGTRLTVV.

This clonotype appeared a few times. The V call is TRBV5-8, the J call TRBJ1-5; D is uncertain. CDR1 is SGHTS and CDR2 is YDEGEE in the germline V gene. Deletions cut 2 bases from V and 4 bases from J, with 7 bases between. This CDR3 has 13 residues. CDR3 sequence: CASSFDLNQPQHF. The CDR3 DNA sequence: TGTGCCAGCAGCTTTGATTTGAATCAGCCCCAGCATTTT.

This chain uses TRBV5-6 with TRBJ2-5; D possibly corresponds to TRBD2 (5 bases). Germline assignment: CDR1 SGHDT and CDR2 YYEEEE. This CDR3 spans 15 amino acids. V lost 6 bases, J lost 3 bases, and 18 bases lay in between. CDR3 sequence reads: CASTISLGDEETQYF. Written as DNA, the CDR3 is TGTGCCAGCACGATAAGCCTCGGGGATGAAGAGACCCAGTACTTC.

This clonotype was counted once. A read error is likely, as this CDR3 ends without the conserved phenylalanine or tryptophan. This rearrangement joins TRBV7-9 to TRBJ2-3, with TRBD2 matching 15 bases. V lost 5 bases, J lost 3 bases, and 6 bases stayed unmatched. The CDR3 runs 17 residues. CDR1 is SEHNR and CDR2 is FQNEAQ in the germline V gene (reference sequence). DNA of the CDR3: TGTGCCAGCAGCCCTAGGACTAGCGGGAGGGGGACAGATACGCAGTATTCT. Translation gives CASSPRTSGRGTDTQYS.

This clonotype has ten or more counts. The CDR3 spells CASSLGLGQGTSEQYF. DNA of the CDR3: TGTGCCAGCAGCTTAGGCCTGGGACAGGGGACCTCCGAGCAGTACTTC. V is TRBV13 and J is TRBJ2-7; 10 bases are a match to TRBD1. Per germline, CDR1 PRHDT and CDR2 FYEKMQ (reference sequence). CDR3 size: 16 residues. Unmatched junction bases numbered 8, after V lost 0 bases and J lost 6 bases.

The CDR3 DNA sequence: TGCAGCGCCTCGTTGGCGGGGCGTAATGAGCAGTTCTTC. Amino acid sequence: CSASLAGRNEQFF. The chain couples TRBV29-1 to TRBJ2-7; a weak D match, TRBD2 (6 bases). The end of the DNA aligns better with TRBJ2-1, so the J call may be wrong. CDR1 is SQVTM and CDR2 is ANQGSEA in the germline V gene. The CDR3 runs to 13 residues.

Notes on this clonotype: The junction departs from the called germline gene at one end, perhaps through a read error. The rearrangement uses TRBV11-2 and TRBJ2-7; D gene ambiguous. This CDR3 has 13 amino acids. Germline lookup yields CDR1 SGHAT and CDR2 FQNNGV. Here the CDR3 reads CASSPLPRYGQYF. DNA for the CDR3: TGTGCCAGCAGTCCCCTCCCCCGCTACGGGCAGTACTTC.

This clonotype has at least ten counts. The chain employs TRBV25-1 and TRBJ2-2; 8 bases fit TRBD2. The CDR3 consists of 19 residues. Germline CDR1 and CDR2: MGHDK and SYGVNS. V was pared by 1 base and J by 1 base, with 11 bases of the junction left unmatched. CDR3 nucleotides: TGTGCCAGCAGTGAATGGAAGGTAGCGGGGCAAAAGAACACCGGGGAGCTGTTTTTT. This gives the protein CASSEWKVAGQKNTGELFF.

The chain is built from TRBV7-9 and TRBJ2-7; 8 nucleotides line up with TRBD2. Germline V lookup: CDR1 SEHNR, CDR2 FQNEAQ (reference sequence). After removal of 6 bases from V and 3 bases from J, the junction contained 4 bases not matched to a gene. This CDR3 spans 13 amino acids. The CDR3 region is CASRAGGDYEQYF. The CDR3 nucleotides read TGTGCCAGCAGGGCGGGGGGTGACTACGAGCAGTACTTC.

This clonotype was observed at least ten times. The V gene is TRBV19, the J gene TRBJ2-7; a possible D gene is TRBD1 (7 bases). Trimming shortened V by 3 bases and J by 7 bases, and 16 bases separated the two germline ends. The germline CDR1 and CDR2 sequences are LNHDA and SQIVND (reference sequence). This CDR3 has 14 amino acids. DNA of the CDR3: TGTGCCAGTAGTATTTTACTAGCAGGGGGAGAGCAGTACTTC. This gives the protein CASSILLAGGEQYF.

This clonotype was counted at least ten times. This chain's CDR3 is CASSQEGRNQPQHF. The CDR3 DNA follows: TGTGCCAGCAGCCAAGAAGGGAGGAATCAGCCCCAGCATTTT. The chain uses TRBV4-2 and TRBJ1-5; D ambiguous. Germline V gene lookup returns CDR1 LGHNA and CDR2 YNFKEQ. The CDR3 spans 14 residues. Trimming removed 0 bases at V and 4 bases at J, with 7 bases between.

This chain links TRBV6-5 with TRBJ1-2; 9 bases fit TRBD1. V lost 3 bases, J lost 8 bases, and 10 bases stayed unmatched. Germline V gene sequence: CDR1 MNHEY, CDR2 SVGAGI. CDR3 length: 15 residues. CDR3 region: CASSYEGQGVGGYTF. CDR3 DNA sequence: TGTGCCAGCAGTTATGAGGGACAGGGTGTGGGGGGCTACACCTTC.

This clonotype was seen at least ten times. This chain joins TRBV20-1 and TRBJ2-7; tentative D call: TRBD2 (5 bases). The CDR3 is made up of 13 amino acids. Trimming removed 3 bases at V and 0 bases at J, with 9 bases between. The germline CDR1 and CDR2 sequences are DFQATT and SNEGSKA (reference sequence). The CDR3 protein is CSARDLSSYEQYF. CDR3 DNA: TGCAGTGCTAGGGACTTGAGCTCCTACGAGCAGTACTTC.

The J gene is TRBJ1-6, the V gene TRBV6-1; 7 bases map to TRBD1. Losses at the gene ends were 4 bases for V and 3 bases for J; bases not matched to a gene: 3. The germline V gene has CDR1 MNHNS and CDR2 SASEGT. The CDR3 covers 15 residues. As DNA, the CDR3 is TGTGCCAGCAGTGGACAGGGTCGCTATAATTCACCCCTCCACTTT. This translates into CASSGQGRYNSPLHF.

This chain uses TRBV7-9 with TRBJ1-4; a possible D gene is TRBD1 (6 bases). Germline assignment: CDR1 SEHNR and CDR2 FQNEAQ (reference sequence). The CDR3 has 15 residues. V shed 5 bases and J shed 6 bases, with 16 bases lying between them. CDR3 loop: CASSPGQGSYEKLFF. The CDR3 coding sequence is TGTGCCAGCAGCCCGGGACAAGGGAGCTATGAAAAACTGTTTTTT.

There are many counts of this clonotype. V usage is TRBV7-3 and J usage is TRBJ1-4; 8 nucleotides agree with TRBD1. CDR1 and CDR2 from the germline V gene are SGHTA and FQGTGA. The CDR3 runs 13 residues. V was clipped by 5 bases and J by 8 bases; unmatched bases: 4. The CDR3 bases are TGTGCCAGCAGCGCCGGGACAGGCGAAAAACTGTTTTTT. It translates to CASSAGTGEKLFF. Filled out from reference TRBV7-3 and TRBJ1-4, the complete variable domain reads GAGVSQTPSNKVTEKGKYVELRCDPISGHTALYWYRQSLGQGPEFLIYFQGTGAADDSGLPNDRFFAVRPEGSVSTLKIQRTERGDSAVYLCASSAGTGEKLFFGSGTQLSVL.

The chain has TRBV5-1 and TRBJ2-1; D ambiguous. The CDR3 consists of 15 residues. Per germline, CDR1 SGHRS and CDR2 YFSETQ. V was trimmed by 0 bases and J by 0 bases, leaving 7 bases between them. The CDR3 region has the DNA TGCGCCAGCAGCTTGGGGCTAGTCTCCTACAATGAGCAGTTCTTC. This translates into CASSLGLVSYNEQFF.

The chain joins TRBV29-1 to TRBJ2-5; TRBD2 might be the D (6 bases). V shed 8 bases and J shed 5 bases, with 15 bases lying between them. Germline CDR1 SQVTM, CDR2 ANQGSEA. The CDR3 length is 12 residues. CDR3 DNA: TGCAGCACTCGACTGGGAGGCGAGACCCAGTACTTC. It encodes CSTRLGGETQYF.

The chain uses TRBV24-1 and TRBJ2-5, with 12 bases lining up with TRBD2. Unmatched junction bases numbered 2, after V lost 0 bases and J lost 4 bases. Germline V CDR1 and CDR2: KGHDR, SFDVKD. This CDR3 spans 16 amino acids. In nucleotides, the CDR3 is TGTGCCACCAGTGATTTGCAGACTAGCGGGAGAGAGACCCAGTACTTC. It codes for CATSDLQTSGRETQYF.

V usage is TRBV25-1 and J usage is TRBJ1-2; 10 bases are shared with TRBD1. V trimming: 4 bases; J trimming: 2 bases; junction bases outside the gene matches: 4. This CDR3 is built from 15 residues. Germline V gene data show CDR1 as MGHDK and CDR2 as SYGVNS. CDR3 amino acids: CASSAKGQGNYGYTF. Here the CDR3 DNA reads TGTGCCAGCAGTGCAAAGGGACAGGGGAACTATGGCTACACCTTC.

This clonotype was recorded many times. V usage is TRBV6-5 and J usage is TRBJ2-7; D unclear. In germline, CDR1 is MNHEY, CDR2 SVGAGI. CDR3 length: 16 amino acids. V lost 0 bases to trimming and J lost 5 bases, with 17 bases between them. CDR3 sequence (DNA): TGTGCCAGCAGTTACTCTTCCTTACCTCCTTTCAACGAGCAGTACTTC. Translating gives CASSYSSLPPFNEQYF.

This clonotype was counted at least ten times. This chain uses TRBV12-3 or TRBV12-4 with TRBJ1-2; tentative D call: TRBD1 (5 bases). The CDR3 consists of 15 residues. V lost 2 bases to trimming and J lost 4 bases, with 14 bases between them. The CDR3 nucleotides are TGTGCCAGCAGTTTATTAGGGGAGAATCTCTATGGCTACACCTTC. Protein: CASSLLGENLYGYTF.

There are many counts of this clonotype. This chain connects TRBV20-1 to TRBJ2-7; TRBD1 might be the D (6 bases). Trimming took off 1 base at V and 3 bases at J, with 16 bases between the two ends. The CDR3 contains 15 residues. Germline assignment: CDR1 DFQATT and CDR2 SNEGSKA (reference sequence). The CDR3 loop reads CSARGGAGVVYEQYF. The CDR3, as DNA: TGCAGTGCTAGAGGAGGGGCAGGGGTGGTCTACGAGCAGTACTTC.